These 13 T cell receptor beta chains share one sample of origin, sequenced in a study of blood T cell repertoires in COVID-19. Repertoires were generated with immunoSEQ multiplex PCR, while TCRdb's copy carries only in-frame clones and drops some. The table shows 110,000 or so clones, with more than 75% occurring only once. The sequencing sample was made of peripheral blood. These receptors originate from a woman between 40 and 55 years old with acute or convalescent COVID-19.

This chain connects TRBV4-3 to TRBJ2-1; 10 nucleotides agree with TRBD2. V gave up 4 bases and J gave up 5 bases; unmatched junction bases: 8. The V gene's germline CDR1 is LGHNA and CDR2 YSLEER. The CDR3 runs 16 residues. The CDR3, as DNA: TGCGCCAGCAGCCGGGGAATAGCGGGGGGCAACAATGAGCAGTTCTTC. Translation: CASSRGIAGGNNEQFF.

This clone was seen a handful of times. This rearrangement joins TRBV28 to TRBJ1-1; no reliable D call. V lost 6 bases and J lost 11, with 13 bases in between. This CDR3 is 11 amino acids long. Germline V gene lookup returns CDR1 MDHEN and CDR2 SYDVKM. This CDR3 reads CASREGLRAFF. In DNA, the CDR3 is TGTGCCAGCAGGGAGGGTTTGAGGGCTTTCTTT.

The chain carries TRBV2 and TRBJ1-5; maybe TRBD1 (6 bases). The length of the CDR3 is 15 residues. V was clipped by 6 bases and J by 1 base, with 13 bases between them. Germline V gene sequence: CDR1 SNHLY, CDR2 FYNNEI. The CDR3 DNA follows: TGTGCCAGCAGCGGTGACAGGTGGAGCAATCAGCCCCAGCATTTT. Its translation is CASSGDRWSNQPQHF.

This clone was found once. The chain has TRBV2 and TRBJ1-2; D might be TRBD1 (5 bases). V lost 7 bases and J lost 6, with 15 bases in between. CDR1 and CDR2 (germline): SNHLY, FYNNEI. The CDR3 is made up of 13 amino acids. The CDR3 protein is CASTPGVGDGYTF. The DNA for the CDR3 is TGTGCCAGCACCCCGGGGGTTGGGGATGGCTACACCTTC.

The chain is built from TRBV5-1 and TRBJ1-4; D is perhaps TRBD1 (5 bases). From germline, CDR1 is SGHRS and CDR2 YFSETQ. CDR3 length: 15 amino acids. Trimming stripped 4 bases from V and 5 bases from J, with 15 bases between. The CDR3 DNA follows: TGCGCCAGCAGCCTTACTGGACAAAACAATGAAAAACTGTTTTTT. It specifies CASSLTGQNNEKLFF.

This clone is a singleton in its sample. This chain connects TRBV2 to TRBJ1-2, with a tentative D call TRBD1 (6 bases). Germline V gene data show CDR1 as SNHLY and CDR2 as FYNNEI. Trimming removed 7 bases from V and 2 bases from J, with 17 bases in between. This CDR3 contains 15 residues. The CDR3 coding sequence is TGTGCCAGCAACCCCCGGACAGTCCCAAACTATGGCTACACCTTC. This encodes CASNPRTVPNYGYTF.

This chain joins TRBV6-5 and TRBJ2-3, with D perhaps TRBD1 (6 bases). CDR1 and CDR2 (germline): MNHEY, SVGAGI. Trimming pared 5 bases from V and 0 bases from J, leaving 12 bases between. The CDR3 sequence is 15 residues long. The CDR3 protein is CASSPTGFSTDTQYF. CDR3 in DNA: TGTGCCAGCAGTCCTACAGGGTTCAGCACAGATACGCAGTATTTT.

The chain joins TRBV19 to TRBJ1-3; no definite D call. CDR3 size: 12 residues. V lost 3 bases, J lost 7 bases, and 7 bases lay in between. Looked up from germline, CDR1 is LNHDA and CDR2 is SQIVND (reference sequence). The DNA of the CDR3 is TGTGCCAGTAGTATTAATCTGAACACCATATATTTT. It specifies CASSINLNTIYF.

This clone was seen more than once but under ten times. V and J are TRBV5-4 and TRBJ2-1; 7 bases match TRBD2. Looked up from germline, CDR1 is SGHNT and CDR2 is YYREEE (reference sequence). The CDR3 has 14 amino acids. V was pared by 0 bases and J by 9 bases, with 6 bases of the junction left unmatched. The CDR3 region is CASSLDGTISEQFF. The CDR3 coding sequence is TGTGCCAGCAGCTTGGATGGGACTATCAGTGAGCAGTTCTTC.

The chain uses TRBV6-1 and TRBJ2-3; TRBD2 agrees at 10 bases. This CDR3 is 18 amino acids long. V lost 1 base to trimming and J lost 4 bases; unmatched junction nucleotides: 11. CDR1 and CDR2 (germline): MNHNS, SASEGT. CDR3: CASSEVLGTSESADTQYF. CDR3 sequence (DNA): TGTGCCAGCAGTGAAGTCCTCGGGACTAGCGAATCAGCAGATACGCAGTATTTT.

The chain recombines TRBV5-8 with TRBJ1-2, with 9 bases lining up with TRBD1. This CDR3 is built from 15 residues. Germline V gives CDR1 SGHTS, CDR2 YDEGEE. V dropped 0 bases and J dropped 3; count of bases not matched to a gene: 3. This chain's CDR3 is CASSLEGTGYYGYTF. In nucleotides, the CDR3 is TGTGCCAGCAGCTTGGAAGGGACAGGGTACTATGGCTACACCTTC.

This chain connects TRBV24-1 to TRBJ1-2; 8 nucleotides agree with TRBD1. Germline V gene lookup returns CDR1 KGHDR and CDR2 SFDVKD. V dropped 7 bases and J dropped 7; count of bases not matched to a gene: 10. The CDR3 runs 14 residues. CDR3 coding DNA: TGTGCCACCAGCGAATTAGACAGGGGCGGTGGCTACACCTTC. Encoded protein: CATSELDRGGGYTF.

This clone has just a few counts. The CDR3 DNA reads as TGCGCCAGCAGCTTGGCCGGACAGGGGAATCCCCAGTACTTC. Its protein product is CASSLAGQGNPQYF. This chain uses TRBV5-1 with TRBJ2-7; 9 nucleotides line up with TRBD1. Germline V CDR1 and CDR2: SGHRS, YFSETQ. J gave up 10 bases and V 0 bases, and 8 bases lay outside the gene matches. This CDR3 spans 14 amino acids.